Below are 27 T cell receptor beta chains sequenced from a single sample in a study of T cell changes during pregnancy in multiple sclerosis (dated by TCRdb to about 2019). Receptor libraries were prepared by the immunoSEQ multiplex PCR assay. The source is immuneACCESS, and TCRdb retained only in-frame sequences with V and J called. Part of the clones is not carried over; for the studies checked, unresolved V genes explain less than half of this, and the remainder is unexplained. For this sample there are about 42,000 clones; around 90% appear just once. The ten top clones hold 0.75% to 1% of the sample. Specimen: CD4+ T cells from peripheral blood mononuclear cells, collected after pregnancy. These receptors came from a female donor with multiple sclerosis, enrolled in a pregnancy study.

This chain links TRBV11-3 with TRBJ2-2; a weak D match, TRBD1 (6 bases). Trimming shortened V by 2 bases and J by 2 bases, and 9 bases separated the two germline ends. The length of the CDR3 is 15 residues. Germline assignment: CDR1 SGHNT and CDR2 YENEEA. The CDR3 loop reads CASSLTGHNTGELFF. CDR3 nucleotide sequence: TGTGCCAGCAGCTTAACGGGACACAACACCGGGGAGCTGTTTTTT.

This chain's CDR3 is CASSPSLSYNEQFF. CDR3 coding DNA: TGTGCCAGCAGTCCCTCTCTATCCTACAATGAGCAGTTCTTC. This sequence joins TRBV14 and TRBJ2-1; D is unresolved. V was clipped by 6 bases and J by 1 base, with 10 bases between them. The CDR3 length is 14 residues. In germline, CDR1 is SGHDN, CDR2 FVKESK.

The chain is built from TRBV14 and TRBJ2-2; perhaps TRBD1 as D (6 bases). V was trimmed by 3 bases and J by 7 bases, leaving 9 bases between them. The CDR3 is made up of 13 amino acids. Germline CDR1 reads SGHDN; CDR2 reads FVKESK. The CDR3, as DNA: TGTGCCAGCAGCCAGCAGGGGATCGGGGAGCTGTTTTTT. It is translated as CASSQQGIGELFF.

The CDR3, as DNA: TGTGCCAGCAGCCCCGCGGGGGTGGTAGGTACGCAGTATTTT. Its translation is CASSPAGVVGTQYF. The chain has TRBV7-3 and TRBJ2-3, with 7 nucleotides matching TRBD2. The CDR3 is made up of 14 amino acids. V lost 5 bases to trimming and J lost 8 bases; unmatched junction nucleotides: 10. Germline V gene lookup returns CDR1 SGHTA and CDR2 FQGTGA.

The rearrangement uses TRBV21-1 and TRBJ1-3; the table's D call of TRBD1 was not tested on the DNA. TRBV21-1 is labeled a pseudogene. The length of the CDR3 is 16 residues. This chain's CDR3 is CARSPPRIGDGNTIYF. DNA for the CDR3: TGTGCCCGCTCCCCCCCCCGCATAGGGGATGGAAACACCATATATTTT.

V gene TRBV2 combines with J gene TRBJ2-7, with TRBD1 matching 7 bases. CDR1 and CDR2 (germline): SNHLY, FYNNEI. There are 12 residues in the CDR3. The V and J ends lost 10 bases and 2 bases, in that order; junction bases with no gene match: 5. In nucleotides, the CDR3 is TGTGCCACTCGGCAGGGGGCCTACGAGCAGTACTTC. This encodes CATRQGAYEQYF. Supplemented by reference TRBV2 and TRBJ2-7, the full variable domain reads EPEVTQTPSHQVTQMGQEVILRCVPISNHLYFYWYRQILGQKVEFLVSFYNNEISEKSEIFDDQFSVERPDGSNFTLKIRSTKLEDSAMYFCATRQGAYEQYFGPGTRLTVT.

The rearrangement links TRBV19 to TRBJ1-5; 7 bases line up with TRBD1. The V gene end was trimmed by 4 bases and the J gene end by 3 bases; junction bases not matched to a gene: 9. The CDR3 runs 16 residues. The germline V gene has CDR1 LNHDA and CDR2 SQIVND (reference sequence). The CDR3 loop reads CASSTLPGQTNQPQHF. As DNA, the CDR3 is TGTGCCAGTAGTACGCTCCCGGGACAGACCAATCAGCCCCAGCATTTT.

The chain uses TRBV28 and TRBJ2-4; 9 bases are a match to TRBD2. The ends lost 6 bases at V and 7 bases at J; junction bases unmatched: 10. Germline V gene data show CDR1 as MDHEN and CDR2 as SYDVKM. This CDR3 contains 15 residues. The CDR3: CASSLAGPEGNIQYF. CDR3 nucleotides: TGTGCCAGCAGCCTAGCGGGGCCAGAGGGGAACATTCAGTACTTC.

V and J are TRBV5-1 and TRBJ2-2; the match to TRBD1 covers 7 bases. V lost 4 bases and J lost 4; bases outside the gene matches: 4. Germline V gene data show CDR1 as SGHRS and CDR2 as YFSETQ. The CDR3 contains 14 residues. The CDR3 loop is CASSLYRGTGELFF. CDR3 sequence (DNA): TGCGCCAGCAGCCTTTACAGGGGCACCGGGGAGCTGTTTTTT.

The rearrangement joins TRBV6-5 to TRBJ2-1; the match to TRBD2 covers 7 bases. Germline V gene sequence: CDR1 MNHEY, CDR2 SVGAGI. CDR3 length: 15 residues. The trim removed 4 bases at V and 1 base at J, leaving 4 bases unmatched. CDR3 sequence (DNA): TGTGCCAGCAGTTGGGGGGGGATATCCTACAATGAGCAGTTCTTC. Translated: CASSWGGISYNEQFF.

CDR3 sequence reads: CASSPGGIDNEQFF. CDR3 sequence (DNA): TGCGCCAGCAGCCCCGGGGGGATTGACAATGAGCAGTTCTTC. V is TRBV5-1 and J is TRBJ2-1; 7 positions match TRBD2. This CDR3 comprises 14 residues. The germline V gene encodes CDR1 SGHRS and CDR2 YFSETQ. Trimming took 4 bases from V and 5 from J; bases not matched to a gene: 6.

The chain has TRBV4-2 and TRBJ2-3; 12 bases are a match to TRBD2. The CDR3 extends over 19 amino acids. CDR1 LGHNA and CDR2 YNFKEQ come from the germline V gene. V lost 3 bases to trimming and J lost 0 bases; unmatched junction nucleotides: 10. CDR3 bases: TGTGCCAGCAGCCAGGAAGGACTAGCGGGGCCAAGGAGCACAGATACGCAGTATTTT. Its translation: CASSQEGLAGPRSTDTQYF.

The J gene is TRBJ2-7, the V gene TRBV7-9; 9 bases agree with TRBD1. Trimming removed 3 bases from V and 1 base from J; junction bases left unmatched: 4. This CDR3 has 15 amino acids. CDR1 is SEHNR and CDR2 is FQNEAQ in the germline V gene (reference sequence). Here the CDR3 DNA reads TGTGCCAGCAGCTTGGGGACAGGGATATCCTACGAGCAGTACTTC. It is translated as CASSLGTGISYEQYF.

The J gene is TRBJ1-4, the V gene TRBV19; a weak D match, TRBD1 (5 bases). Germline-derived CDR1 and CDR2 are LNHDA and SQIVND (reference sequence). The CDR3 has 14 residues. V lost 8 bases and J 8 bases, leaving 18 bases between the germline ends. In DNA form, the CDR3 reads TGTGCCAGTGGGCCTGGGGCAGGCACCGAAAAACTGTTTTTT. It translates to CASGPGAGTEKLFF.

The J gene is TRBJ2-4, the V gene TRBV30; 8 bases fit TRBD1. With V trimmed by 0 bases and J by 3 bases, 4 bases remained unmatched. This CDR3 has 15 residues. Per the germline V gene, CDR1 is GTSNPN and CDR2 is SVGIG (reference sequence). CDR3 DNA: TGTGCCTGGAGTGTACAGGGGGAGGACAAAAACATTCAGTACTTC. The encoded protein is CAWSVQGEDKNIQYF. Together with reference TRBV30 and TRBJ2-4, the CDR3 gives the full variable domain: SQTIHQWPATLVQPVGSPLSLECTVEGTSNPNLYWYRQAAGRGLQLLFYSVGIGQISSEVPQNLSASRPQDRQFILSSKKLLLSDSGFYLCAWSVQGEDKNIQYFGAGTRLSVL.

J is TRBJ2-2 and V is TRBV11-3, with a tentative D call TRBD1 (5 bases). Trimming removed 4 bases from V and 3 bases from J, with 9 bases in between. CDR3 length: 14 amino acids. Germline V gives CDR1 SGHNT, CDR2 YENEEA. The DNA of the CDR3 is TGTGCCAGCAGCTCCGACAGAGACACCGGGGAGCTGTTTTTT. This codes for CASSSDRDTGELFF. Full variable domain (rest looked up from reference TRBV11-3 and TRBJ2-2): EAGVVQSPRYKIIEKKQPVAFWCNPISGHNTLYWYLQNLGQGPELLIRYENEEAVDDSQLPKDRFSAERLKGVDSTLKIQPAELGDSAVYLCASSSDRDTGELFFGEGSRLTVL.

This rearrangement joins TRBV5-4 to TRBJ1-2; 7 bases align to TRBD1. The CDR3 consists of 15 residues. With V trimmed by 4 bases and J by 2 bases, 8 bases remained unmatched. Germline V lookup: CDR1 SGHNT, CDR2 YYREEE (reference sequence). CDR3 residues: CASSPAGTENYGYTF. CDR3 sequence (DNA): TGTGCCAGCAGCCCGGCTGGGACAGAAAACTATGGCTACACCTTC.

This rearrangement joins TRBV9 to TRBJ2-3, with TRBD2 as a possible D gene (7 bases). V was shortened by 0 bases and J by 14 bases, with 16 bases between the two germline ends. The germline gives CDR1 SGDLS, CDR2 YYNGEE. The CDR3 runs to 13 residues. CDR3 protein: CASSVGSGGWGYF. Here the CDR3 DNA reads TGTGCCAGCAGCGTAGGATCGGGGGGCTGGGGGTATTTT.

This clone has only one observation. The rearrangement joins TRBV7-2 to TRBJ1-6; D gene unclear. The CDR3 is 12 residues long. CDR1 is SGHTA and CDR2 is FQGNSA in the germline V gene. Trimming pared 5 bases from V and 7 bases from J, leaving 6 bases between. The CDR3 nucleotides read TGTGCCAGCAGCCTTCCCAATTCACCCCTCCACTTT. It is translated as CASSLPNSPLHF.

V and J are TRBV6-1 and TRBJ2-2, with D possibly matching TRBD2 (5 bases). Between the trimmed V and J ends, which lost 6 bases and 6 bases, there was a span of 14 bases. The CDR3 is 14 amino acids. CDR1 MNHNS and CDR2 SASEGT come from the germline V gene. CDR3 nucleotides: TGTGCCAGCAGCGCTGGTGAGGGCCCCGGGGAGCTGTTTTTT. It translates to CASSAGEGPGELFF.

The chain carries TRBV5-8 and TRBJ2-2; the D gene is possibly TRBD1 (6 bases). The CDR3 loop spans 15 amino acids. The V gene's germline CDR1 is SGHTS and CDR2 YDEGEE. The CDR3 region has the DNA TGTGCAAGCCCCCCCTTACAGGGAAACACCGGGGAGCTGTTTTTT. This encodes CASPPLQGNTGELFF.

This clone showed up just a few times. The CDR3 region has the DNA TGTGCCAGCAGCTTCAAAGCGGGGGGGCCCTCAGATACGCAGTATTTT. Its protein is CASSFKAGGPSDTQYF. The chain recombines TRBV7-9 with TRBJ2-3; 10 nucleotides line up with TRBD2. J lost 4 bases, V lost 3 bases, and 7 bases had no gene match. The CDR3 covers 16 residues. In germline, CDR1 is SEHNR, CDR2 FQNEAQ (reference sequence).

V and J are TRBV7-9 and TRBJ2-1; 10 bases agree with TRBD1. The CDR3 length is 16 residues. CDR1 and CDR2 from the germline V gene are SEHNR and FQNEAQ (reference sequence). The J segment lost 2 bases and the V segment lost 5 bases, leaving 6 bases of the junction unmatched. CDR3 loop: CASSDQTGGPYNEQFF. CDR3 bases: TGTGCCAGCAGCGACCAGACAGGGGGCCCCTACAATGAGCAGTTCTTC.

The chain uses TRBV18 and TRBJ1-5, with D perhaps matching TRBD1 (5 bases). This CDR3 spans 13 amino acids. Trimming left V 4 bases short and J 3 bases short, with 7 bases between. CDR1 and CDR2 from the germline V gene are KGHSH and LQKENI. The CDR3, as DNA: TGTGCCAGCTCACGGGGCGCCAATCAGCCCCAGCATTTT. Translating gives CASSRGANQPQHF.

This chain connects TRBV7-3 to TRBJ2-1; 9 positions match TRBD1. CDR1 is SGHTA, CDR2 FQGTGA, per germline. The CDR3 has 15 residues. V shed 5 bases, J shed 9 bases, and the junction held 11 bases outside the gene matches. CDR3 loop: CASSGTGQGGGEQFF. For the CDR3, the DNA is TGTGCCAGCAGCGGAACGGGACAGGGTGGGGGTGAGCAGTTCTTC.

The chain couples TRBV11-2 to TRBJ2-3; TRBD2 matches at 7 bases. Germline V lookup: CDR1 SGHAT, CDR2 FQNNGV. The CDR3 loop spans 14 amino acids. J gave up 6 bases and V 7 bases, and 10 bases lay outside the gene matches. This CDR3 is CASTTSVGGDTQYF. Written as DNA, the CDR3 is TGTGCCAGCACCACATCTGTGGGAGGGGATACGCAGTATTTT. Looking up the rest from reference TRBV11-2 and TRBJ2-3 gives the full variable domain: EAGVAQSPRYKIIEKRQSVAFWCNPISGHATLYWYQQILGQGPKLLIQFQNNGVVDDSQLPKDRFSAERLKGVDSTLKIQPAKLEDSAVYLCASTTSVGGDTQYFGPGTRLTVL.

V usage is TRBV5-1 and J usage is TRBJ1-2; 8 positions match TRBD1. CDR1 SGHRS and CDR2 YFSETQ come from the germline V gene. CDR3 length: 12 amino acids. Losses at the gene ends were 6 bases for V and 8 bases for J; bases not matched to a gene: 6. The DNA of the CDR3 is TGCGCCAGCACCACGGACAGGGAGGGCTACACCTTC. Encoded protein: CASTTDREGYTF.